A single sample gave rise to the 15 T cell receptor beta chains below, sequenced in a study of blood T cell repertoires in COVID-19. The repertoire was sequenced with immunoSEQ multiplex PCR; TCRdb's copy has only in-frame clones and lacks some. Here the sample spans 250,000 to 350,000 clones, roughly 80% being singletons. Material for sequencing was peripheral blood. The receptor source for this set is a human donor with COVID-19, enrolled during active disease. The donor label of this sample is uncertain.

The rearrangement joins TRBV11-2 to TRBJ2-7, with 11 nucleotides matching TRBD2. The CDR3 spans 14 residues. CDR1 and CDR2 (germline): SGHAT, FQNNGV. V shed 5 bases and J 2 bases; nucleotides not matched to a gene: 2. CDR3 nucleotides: TGTGCCAGCAGCGGTAGCGGGAGGGCCTACGAGCAGTACTTC. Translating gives CASSGSGRAYEQYF. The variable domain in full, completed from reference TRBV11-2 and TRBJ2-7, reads EAGVAQSPRYKIIEKRQSVAFWCNPISGHATLYWYQQILGQGPKLLIQFQNNGVVDDSQLPKDRFSAERLKGVDSTLKIQPAKLEDSAVYLCASSGSGRAYEQYFGPGTRLTVT.

Here the CDR3 reads CASSERTGRTDTQYF. CDR3 nucleotide sequence: TGTGCCAGCAGTGAACGGACAGGAAGAACAGATACGCAGTATTTT. The V and J genes are TRBV6-1 and TRBJ2-3; 7 bases line up with TRBD1. Looked up from germline, CDR1 is MNHNS and CDR2 is SASEGT. The V and J ends lost 2 bases and 3 bases, in that order; junction bases with no gene match: 5. The length of the CDR3 is 15 residues.

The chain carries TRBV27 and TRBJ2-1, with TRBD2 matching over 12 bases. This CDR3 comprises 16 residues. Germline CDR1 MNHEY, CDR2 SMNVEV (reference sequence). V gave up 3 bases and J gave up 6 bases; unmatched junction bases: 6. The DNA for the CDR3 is TGTGCCAGCAGTTTGATGCTAGCGGGAGGGCTCAATGAGCAGTTCTTC. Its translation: CASSLMLAGGLNEQFF.

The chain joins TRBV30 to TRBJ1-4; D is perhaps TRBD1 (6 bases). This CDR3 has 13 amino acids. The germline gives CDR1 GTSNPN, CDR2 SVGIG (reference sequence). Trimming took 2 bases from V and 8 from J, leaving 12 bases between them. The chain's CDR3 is CAWSKGEGEKLFF. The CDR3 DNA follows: TGTGCCTGGAGTAAGGGGGAGGGAGAAAAACTGTTTTTT.

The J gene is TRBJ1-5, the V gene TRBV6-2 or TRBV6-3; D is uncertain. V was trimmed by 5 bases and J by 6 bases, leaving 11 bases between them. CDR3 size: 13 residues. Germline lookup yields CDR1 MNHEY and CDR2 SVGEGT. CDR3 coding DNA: TGTGCCAGCAGTCGTGACATCTTTCAGCCCCAGCATTTT. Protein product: CASSRDIFQPQHF.

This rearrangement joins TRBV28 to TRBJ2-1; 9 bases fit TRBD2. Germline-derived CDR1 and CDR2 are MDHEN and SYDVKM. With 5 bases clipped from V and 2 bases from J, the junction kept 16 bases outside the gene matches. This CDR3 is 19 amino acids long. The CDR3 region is CASSPPLGREGRAYNEQFF. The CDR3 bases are TGTGCCAGCAGTCCCCCATTGGGGCGGGAGGGCCGGGCCTACAATGAGCAGTTCTTC. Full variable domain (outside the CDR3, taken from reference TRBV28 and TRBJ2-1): DVKVTQSSRYLVKRTGEKVFLECVQDMDHENMFWYRQDPGLGLRLIYFSYDVKMKEKGDIPEGYSVSREKKERFSLILESASTNQTSMYLCASSPPLGREGRAYNEQFFGPGTRLTVL.

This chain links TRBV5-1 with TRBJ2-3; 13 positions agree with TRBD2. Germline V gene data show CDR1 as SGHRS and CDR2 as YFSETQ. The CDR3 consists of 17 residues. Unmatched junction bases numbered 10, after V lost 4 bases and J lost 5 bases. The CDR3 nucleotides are TGCGCCAGCAGCCAAGTTAGGACTAGCGGGAGTCAAGATACGCAGTATTTT. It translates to CASSQVRTSGSQDTQYF.

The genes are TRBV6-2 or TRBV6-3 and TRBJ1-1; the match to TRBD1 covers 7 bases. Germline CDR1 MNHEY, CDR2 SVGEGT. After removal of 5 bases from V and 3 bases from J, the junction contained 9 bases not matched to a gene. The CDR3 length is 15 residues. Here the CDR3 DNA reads TGTGCCAGCAGTAAAATACAGGGGTCCGACACTGAAGCTTTCTTT. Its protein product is CASSKIQGSDTEAFF.

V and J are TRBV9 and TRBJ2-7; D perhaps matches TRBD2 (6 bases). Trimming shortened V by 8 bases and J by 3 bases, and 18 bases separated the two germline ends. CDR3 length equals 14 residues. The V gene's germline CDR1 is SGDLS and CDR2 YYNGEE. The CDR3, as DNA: TGTGCCAGTTCTCCCCCTCAGGGAGGCTACGAGCAGTACTTC. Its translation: CASSPPQGGYEQYF.

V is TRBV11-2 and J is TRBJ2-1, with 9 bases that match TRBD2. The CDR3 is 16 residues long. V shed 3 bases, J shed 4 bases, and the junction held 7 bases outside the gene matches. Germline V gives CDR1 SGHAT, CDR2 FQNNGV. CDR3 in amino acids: CASSLTSGLMYNEQFF. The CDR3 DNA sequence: TGTGCCAGCAGCTTGACTAGCGGTCTTATGTACAATGAGCAGTTCTTC.

CDR3 nucleotide sequence: TGTGCCAGCAGCGGACTAGCGGGAGAAACAGATACGCAGTATTTT. This translates into CASSGLAGETDTQYF. This chain connects TRBV3-1 (or the pseudogene TRBV3-2) to TRBJ2-3; 13 nucleotides agree with TRBD2. The CDR3 runs 15 residues. From germline, CDR1 is LGHDT and CDR2 YNNKEL (reference sequence). J lost 3 bases, V lost 5 bases, and 2 bases had no gene match.

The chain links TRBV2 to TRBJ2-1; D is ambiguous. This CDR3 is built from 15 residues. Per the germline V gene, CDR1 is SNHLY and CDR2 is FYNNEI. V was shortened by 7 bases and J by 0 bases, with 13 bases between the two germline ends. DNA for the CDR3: TGTGCCAGCAAGGCGGCAACCAGCTCCTACAATGAGCAGTTCTTC. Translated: CASKAATSSYNEQFF.

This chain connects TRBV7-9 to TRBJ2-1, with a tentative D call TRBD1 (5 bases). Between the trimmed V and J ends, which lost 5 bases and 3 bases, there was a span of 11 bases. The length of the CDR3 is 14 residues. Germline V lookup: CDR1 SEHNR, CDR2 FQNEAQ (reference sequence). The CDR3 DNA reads TGTGCCAGCAGCCCCCCAGGGTTCTACAATGAGCAGTTCTTC. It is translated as CASSPPGFYNEQFF. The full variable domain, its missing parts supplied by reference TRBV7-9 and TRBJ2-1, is DTGVSQNPRHKITKRGQNVTFRCDPISEHNRLYWYRQTLGQGPEFLTYFQNEAQLEKSRLLSDRFSAERPKGSFSTLEIQRTEQGDSAMYLCASSPPGFYNEQFFGPGTRLTVL.

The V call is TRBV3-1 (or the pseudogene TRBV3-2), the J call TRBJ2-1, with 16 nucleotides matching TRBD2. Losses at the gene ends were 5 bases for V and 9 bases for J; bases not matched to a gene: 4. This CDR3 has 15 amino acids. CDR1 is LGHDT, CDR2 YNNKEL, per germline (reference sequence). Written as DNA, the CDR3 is TGTGCCAGCAGCGACGGGACTAGCGGGAGGGGTGAGCAGTTCTTC. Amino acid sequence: CASSDGTSGRGEQFF.

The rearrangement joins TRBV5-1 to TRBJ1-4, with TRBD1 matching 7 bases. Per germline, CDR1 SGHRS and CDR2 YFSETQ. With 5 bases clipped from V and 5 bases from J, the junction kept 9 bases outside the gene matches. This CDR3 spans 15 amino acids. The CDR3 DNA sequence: TGCGCCAGCAGTTCCCAGACAGGGAAGAATGAAAAACTGTTTTTT. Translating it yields CASSSQTGKNEKLFF.